Below are 31 T cell receptor beta chains sequenced from a single sample in a study of blood T cell repertoires in COVID-19. Generated by immunoSEQ multiplex PCR, the TCRdb table keeps only in-frame clones and is missing some. This table has over 200,000 clones, approximately 90% appearing once. The sample taken for sequencing was PBMCs or T cells enriched from blood (not recorded which). These TCRs come from a man aged 30 to 39 who had recovered from COVID-19.

V gene TRBV19 combines with J gene TRBJ1-2; 10 bases align to TRBD1. Germline-derived CDR1 and CDR2 are LNHDA and SQIVND (reference sequence). The CDR3 consists of 17 residues. J gave up 4 bases and V 3 bases, and 11 bases lay outside the gene matches. In DNA form, the CDR3 reads TGTGCCAGTAGTATTCGGGGGACAGGGGCACGGGGCTATGGCTACACCTTC. This sequence encodes CASSIRGTGARGYGYTF.

The J gene is TRBJ2-7, the V gene TRBV7-9; D uncertain. Germline V CDR1 and CDR2: SEHNR, FQNEAQ (reference sequence). V gave up 3 bases and J gave up 2 bases, with 11 bases separating them. This CDR3 comprises 14 residues. This CDR3 reads CASSFLPVTYEQYF. In DNA form, the CDR3 reads TGTGCCAGCAGCTTCTTGCCAGTTACCTACGAGCAGTACTTC.

Only one count was recorded for this clone. In nucleotides, the CDR3 is TGCAGCGCCATACTTACGGGGTTTTCCTACAATGAGCAGTTCTTC. Translation: CSAILTGFSYNEQFF. This chain uses TRBV29-1 with TRBJ2-1; TRBD2 might be the D (5 bases). The CDR3 length is 15 residues. From germline, CDR1 is SQVTM and CDR2 ANQGSEA. V lost 7 bases to trimming and J lost 1 base, with 17 bases between them.

This clone occurred once. This chain links TRBV5-8 with TRBJ1-1, with TRBD1 as a possible D gene (5 bases). Per germline, CDR1 SGHTS and CDR2 YDEGEE. The CDR3 is 14 amino acids. The V end lost 4 bases, the J end lost 0 bases, and 10 bases lay between the germline ends. Here the CDR3 reads CASSSDRMNTEAFF. Here the CDR3 DNA reads TGTGCCAGCAGCAGCGACAGAATGAACACTGAAGCTTTCTTT.

This CDR3 reads CASSLTSGTDFGRYEQYF. DNA for the CDR3: TGTGCCAGCAGCTTAACTAGCGGGACAGATTTTGGTCGCTACGAGCAGTACTTC. The chain joins TRBV11-2 to TRBJ2-7, with 10 bases aligning to TRBD2. The V segment lost 2 bases and the J segment 3 bases; nucleotides outside the gene matches: 13. This CDR3 has 18 residues. Germline V CDR1 and CDR2: SGHAT, FQNNGV.

The chain joins TRBV4-1 to TRBJ2-2; 7 bases map to TRBD1. The CDR3 runs 16 residues. Germline CDR1 and CDR2: MGHRA and YSYEKL. V trimming: 2 bases; J trimming: 1 base; junction bases outside the gene matches: 4. The CDR3 is CASSQLGQRNTGELFF. The CDR3 DNA reads as TGCGCCAGCAGCCAATTGGGACAGAGGAACACCGGGGAGCTGTTTTTT.

The chain joins TRBV6-6 to TRBJ1-2, with 8 bases fitting TRBD1. The germline V gene encodes CDR1 MNHNY and CDR2 SVGAGI (reference sequence). V gave up 4 bases and J gave up 4 bases; unmatched junction bases: 5. The CDR3 is 14 residues long. This chain's CDR3 is CASSLGQGSYGYTF. CDR3 DNA: TGTGCCAGCAGTTTAGGACAGGGCAGCTATGGCTACACCTTC.

The V gene is TRBV28, the J gene TRBJ1-1; D may be TRBD1 (5 bases). Germline CDR1 reads MDHEN; CDR2 reads SYDVKM. This CDR3 contains 15 residues. V gave up 9 bases and J gave up 1 base, with 18 bases separating them. CDR3 coding DNA: TGTGCCAGTCGGGGGGGTACCTTATCGAACACTGAAGCTTTCTTT. It codes for CASRGGTLSNTEAFF. Full variable domain (rest looked up from reference TRBV28 and TRBJ1-1): DVKVTQSSRYLVKRTGEKVFLECVQDMDHENMFWYRQDPGLGLRLIYFSYDVKMKEKGDIPEGYSVSREKKERFSLILESASTNQTSMYLCASRGGTLSNTEAFFGQGTRLTVV.

The CDR3 DNA is TGTGCCAGCAGCTTGGGTTGGGGGCACGACGAGCAGTACTTC. Amino acids: CASSLGWGHDEQYF. The chain joins TRBV5-5 to TRBJ2-7; weak D call: TRBD1 (6 bases). This CDR3 contains 14 residues. Trimming took 0 bases from V and 5 from J, leaving 12 bases between them. Germline loops: CDR1 SGHKS, CDR2 YYEKEE (reference sequence).

The rearrangement joins TRBV4-3 to TRBJ2-1; D is possibly TRBD2 (6 bases). The CDR3 spans 15 residues. V was trimmed by 1 base and J by 7 bases, leaving 14 bases between them. Per germline, CDR1 LGHNA and CDR2 YSLEER. DNA of the CDR3: TGCGCCAGCAGCCAAGGACCAGGCGGGGTGAATGAGCAGTTCTTC. Translated, it gives CASSQGPGGVNEQFF.

This clone was counted a few times. In nucleotides, the CDR3 is TGTGCCAGCTCCCCTGCCTCGGGGGTGAGGAGCAATCAGCCCCAGCATTTT. It codes for CASSPASGVRSNQPQHF. V usage is TRBV18 and J usage is TRBJ1-5; maybe TRBD1 (5 bases). Germline CDR1 is KGHSH and CDR2 is LQKENI. CDR3 length: 17 residues. Deletions cut 6 bases from V and 1 base from J, with 19 bases between.

V gene TRBV12-3 or TRBV12-4 combines with J gene TRBJ2-5; no firm D call. Trimming removed 2 bases from V and 5 bases from J, with 3 bases in between. The CDR3 contains 11 residues. CDR3 residues: CASSLQETQYF. Written as DNA, the CDR3 is TGTGCCAGCAGTTTACAGGAGACCCAGTACTTC.

The rearrangement uses TRBV28 and TRBJ2-5; 8 bases agree with TRBD2. J lost 3 bases, V lost 5 bases, and 14 bases had no gene match. CDR1 is MDHEN, CDR2 SYDVKM, per germline. The CDR3 length is 17 residues. The CDR3 coding sequence is TGTGCCAGCAGTAGTTTTGGCGGGAGGTCTGGCAAAGAGACCCAGTACTTC. Translated: CASSSFGGRSGKETQYF.

The genes are TRBV5-4 and TRBJ2-7, with D maybe TRBD1 (5 bases). The V gene's germline CDR1 is SGHNT and CDR2 YYREEE (reference sequence). The length of the CDR3 is 16 residues. The V and J ends lost 4 bases and 2 bases respectively, with 19 bases between them. The CDR3 loop is CASSQKTPTAAYEQYF. The CDR3 DNA reads as TGTGCCAGCAGCCAAAAAACACCGACAGCCGCCTACGAGCAGTACTTC.

The genes are TRBV28 and TRBJ2-5; 8 bases fit TRBD1. The CDR3 extends over 15 amino acids. The germline gives CDR1 MDHEN, CDR2 SYDVKM. The J segment lost 5 bases and the V segment lost 2 bases, leaving 7 bases of the junction unmatched. The CDR3 DNA is TGTGCCAGCAGTTTACCCGACAGGGGCCGGGAGACCCAGTACTTC. This gives the protein CASSLPDRGRETQYF.

This rearrangement joins TRBV30 to TRBJ1-5, with D perhaps matching TRBD1 (6 bases). The CDR3 spans 19 residues. V was trimmed by 2 bases and J by 4 bases, leaving 27 bases between them. From germline, CDR1 is GTSNPN and CDR2 SVGIG (reference sequence). The chain's CDR3 is CAWSPSAVRFSGANQPQHF. CDR3 DNA sequence: TGTGCCTGGAGTCCCTCCGCTGTCAGGTTTTCAGGGGCGAATCAGCCCCAGCATTTT. The complete variable domain, with remaining parts taken from reference TRBV30 and TRBJ1-5, reads SQTIHQWPATLVQPVGSPLSLECTVEGTSNPNLYWYRQAAGRGLQLLFYSVGIGQISSEVPQNLSASRPQDRQFILSSKKLLLSDSGFYLCAWSPSAVRFSGANQPQHFGDGTRLSIL.

The rearrangement links TRBV4-1 to TRBJ1-5, with 12 bases that match TRBD1. The V gene end was trimmed by 0 bases and the J gene end by 7 bases; junction bases not matched to a gene: 4. This CDR3 comprises 16 residues. CDR1 is MGHRA, CDR2 YSYEKL, per germline. The CDR3 nucleotides read TGCGCCAGCAGCCAAGAAGGGACAGGGGGCCGGCAGCCCCAGCATTTT. This gives the protein CASSQEGTGGRQPQHF.

The chain is built from TRBV12-3 or TRBV12-4 and TRBJ2-5; D may be TRBD2 (6 bases). This CDR3 comprises 12 residues. The V and J ends lost 3 bases and 7 bases respectively, with 9 bases between them. CDR3 region: CASSFSGGTQYF. In DNA, the CDR3 is TGTGCCAGCAGTTTCTCCGGGGGGACCCAGTACTTC.

Concerning this clone: Other nucleotide sequences from this sample produce the same CDR3. V and J are TRBV4-3 and TRBJ2-6, with D possibly matching TRBD2 (5 bases). V was shortened by 0 bases and J by 1 base, with 7 bases between the two germline ends. The CDR3 loop spans 16 amino acids. Germline values: CDR1 LGHNA, CDR2 YSLEER. CDR3 DNA: TGCGCCAGCAGCCAAGATCGGGGTTCTGGGGCCAACGTCCTGACTTTC. Its translation: CASSQDRGSGANVLTF.

This rearrangement joins TRBV11-3 to TRBJ2-2; TRBD1 aligns across 11 bases. The ends lost 5 bases at V and 6 bases at J; junction bases unmatched: 17. Germline-derived CDR1 and CDR2 are SGHNT and YENEEA. The CDR3 length is 19 residues. In DNA, the CDR3 is TGTGCCAGCAGCCCCGGGACAGGGGGTCCCCTGCGTAAGGCCGGGGAGCTGTTTTTT. It yields the protein CASSPGTGGPLRKAGELFF.

J is TRBJ1-4 and V is TRBV7-8, with D uncertain. The CDR3 is 17 amino acids. Germline CDR1 and CDR2: SGHVS and FQNEAQ. V was pared by 5 bases and J by 2 bases, with 18 bases between. As DNA, the CDR3 is TGTGCCAGCAGCCAGAATACGGGATGGCAGACTAATGAAAAACTGTTTTTT. It is translated as CASSQNTGWQTNEKLFF. Full variable domain (rest looked up from reference TRBV7-8 and TRBJ1-4): GAGVSQSPRYKVAKRGQDVALRCDPISGHVSLFWYQQALGQGPEFLTYFQNEAQLDKSGLPSDRFFAERPEGSVSTLKIQRTQQEDSAVYLCASSQNTGWQTNEKLFFGSGTQLSVL.

V usage is TRBV14 and J usage is TRBJ1-1; D might be TRBD1 (5 bases). The germline V and J ends were trimmed by 0 bases and 7 bases, with 12 bases remaining between them. The CDR3 totals 14 residues. Germline assignment: CDR1 SGHDN and CDR2 FVKESK. CDR3: CASSQDQGLYEAFF. The CDR3 DNA reads TGTGCCAGCAGCCAAGATCAGGGCCTCTATGAAGCTTTCTTT.

The rearrangement joins TRBV10-3 to TRBJ2-1; possibly TRBD2 for D (6 bases). Trimming shortened V by 6 bases and J by 8 bases, and 17 bases separated the two germline ends. This CDR3 has 14 amino acids. In germline, CDR1 is ENHRY, CDR2 SYGVKD. The CDR3, as DNA: TGTGCCATCAGCCTCGACGGGGGTGCGGATGAGCAGTTCTTC. Amino acid sequence: CAISLDGGADEQFF.

This chain connects TRBV5-6 to TRBJ2-3, with D possibly TRBD2 on 6 matching bases. This CDR3 is 14 amino acids long. Germline CDR1 and CDR2: SGHDT and YYEEEE. V lost 2 bases and J 5 bases, leaving 12 bases between the germline ends. The CDR3 DNA sequence: TGTGCCAGCAGCTTAGGACTAAAGGGAGATACGCAGTATTTT. It encodes CASSLGLKGDTQYF.

The genes are TRBV19 and TRBJ1-4; 9 bases line up with TRBD1. The CDR3 spans 15 residues. J gave up 5 bases and V 3 bases, and 4 bases lay outside the gene matches. Germline V lookup: CDR1 LNHDA, CDR2 SQIVND (reference sequence). The CDR3 bases are TGTGCCAGTAGTATCCGGACAGGGGAGAATGAAAAACTGTTTTTT. Its translation is CASSIRTGENEKLFF.

This chain connects TRBV19 to TRBJ2-7, with a tentative D call TRBD1 (6 bases). The CDR3 covers 16 residues. V lost 0 bases to trimming and J lost 0 bases, with 12 bases between them. Germline V CDR1 and CDR2: LNHDA, SQIVND (reference sequence). The CDR3: CASSIDMDSYSYEQYF. The CDR3 DNA reads as TGTGCCAGTAGTATAGATATGGACAGTTACTCCTACGAGCAGTACTTC. Drawing the rest from reference TRBV19 and TRBJ2-7, the complete variable domain is DGGITQSPKYLFRKEGQNVTLSCEQNLNHDAMYWYRQDPGQGLRLIYYSQIVNDFQKGDIAEGYSVSREKKESFPLTVTSAQKNPTAFYLCASSIDMDSYSYEQYFGPGTRLTVT.

The chain employs TRBV9 and TRBJ2-1; 10 bases match TRBD2. The J segment lost 4 bases and the V segment lost 4 bases, leaving 5 bases of the junction unmatched. Germline lookup yields CDR1 SGDLS and CDR2 YYNGEE. CDR3 length equals 15 residues. DNA for the CDR3: TGTGCCAGCAGCACCCGGACTAGCGGTTACAATGAGCAGTTCTTC. Protein product: CASSTRTSGYNEQFF.

This chain joins TRBV10-3 and TRBJ2-7, with D possibly matching TRBD1 (5 bases). The germline V and J ends were trimmed by 3 bases and 4 bases, with 10 bases remaining between them. Germline lookup yields CDR1 ENHRY and CDR2 SYGVKD. This CDR3 is built from 13 residues. This CDR3 is CAISDRTFYEQYF. The CDR3 DNA is TGTGCCATCAGTGACCGGACATTTTACGAGCAGTACTTC.

The gene calls are TRBV2 and TRBJ2-5; 9 nucleotides align to TRBD2. The CDR3 extends over 16 amino acids. CDR1 and CDR2 (germline): SNHLY, FYNNEI. Trimming removed 1 base from V and 0 bases from J; junction bases left unmatched: 3. The CDR3 region is CASSEELAGNQETQYF. CDR3 DNA: TGTGCCAGCAGTGAAGAGCTAGCGGGGAACCAAGAGACCCAGTACTTC.

As regards this clone: This sample also contains other DNA sequences that code for the same CDR3. This chain links TRBV6-5 with TRBJ2-7; tentatively, D is TRBD2 (5 bases). Trimming removed 4 bases at V and 2 bases at J, with 9 bases between. The CDR3 covers 13 residues. Germline CDR1 and CDR2: MNHEY and SVGAGI. The CDR3 loop is CASSSSGTYEQYF. Here the CDR3 DNA reads TGTGCCAGCAGTTCGTCCGGGACCTACGAGCAGTACTTC.

CDR3 nucleotides: TGTGCCAGCAGCTTACGCCGGGACAGAAATCACTATGGCTACACCTTC. It yields the protein CASSLRRDRNHYGYTF. The chain has TRBV5-6 and TRBJ1-2, with 7 positions matching TRBD1. Germline assignment: CDR1 SGHDT and CDR2 YYEEEE. V dropped 2 bases and J dropped 3; count of bases not matched to a gene: 10. CDR3 length: 16 residues.